This T cell receptor beta chain was retrieved from a study of T cells in Graves' hyperthyroidism and ophthalmopathy. This CDR3 is 14 amino acids long. Trimming shortened V by 6 bases and J by 7 bases, and 20 bases separated the two germline ends. Germline V gives CDR1 DFQATT, CDR2 SNEGSKA (reference sequence). Findings and caveats of the study: Blood also carried most thyroid clonotypes expanded above 0.001.

With regard to this clonotype: The antigen remains undetermined. This sequence may be a read error, since a much larger clone differs from it by one base.

There were TCR beta CDR3 regions amplified from RNA transcripts. RT-PCR in the first round (using the HTBI primer set) targeted the TCR CDR3. TCRdb re-derived calls from the multiplex PCR reads in MiXCR, one entry per CDR3 protein. The sample holds fewer than 300,000 distinct CDR3 sequences, 20% to 25% seen once. Patients aged 18 to 65 had newly diagnosed hyperthyroidism of under 2 months' duration. The study collected blood at first hyperthyroidism diagnosis, before any ophthalmopathy symptoms arose. This sample holds PBMCs from under 11 ml fresh peripheral blood. The chain uses TRBV20-1 and TRBJ2-3; tentative D call: TRBD1 (5 bases). The sample taken for sequencing was blood. This receptor was identified in a man aged 40-50 years with Graves' hyperthyroidism that later progressed to Graves' ophthalmopathy. The CDR3 region is CSAEHGAHPNTQYF. The CDR3 nucleotides read TGCAGTGCGGAACATGGGGCGCATCCCAATACGCAGTATTTT.